This T cell receptor (beta chain) was retrieved from a study of OX40 agonist ivuxolimab in advanced cancers. The V gene lost 3 bases and the J gene lost 4 bases, with 7 bases spanning the gap. This CDR3 is built from 12 residues. Looked up from germline, CDR1 is SGDLS and CDR2 is YYNGEE. The table came from immunoSEQ multiplex PCR; TCRdb's copy has only in-frame clones and leaves some out. The data show about 97,000 clones, 80% to 90% seen once. Material: CD4+ or CD8+ T cells sorted from blood, obtained in a trial of the OX40 agonist ivuxolimab. The V gene is TRBV9, the J gene TRBJ1-2; D may be TRBD1 (5 bases). The clonotype comes from an adult with an advanced solid tumor such as melanoma, head and neck, liver or kidney cancer. The CDR3 loop reads CASSGTSYGYTF. The CDR3 nucleotides are TGTGCCAGCAGCGGGACAAGCTATGGCTACACCTTC.